This passage covers 4 T cell receptor beta chains from one sample sequenced in a study of blood T cell repertoires in COVID-19. The data were produced by immunoSEQ multiplex PCR, yet TCRdb's version contains in-frame clones alone and is incomplete. Of approximately 200,000 clones detected, roughly 80% appear once; the ten largest clones hold roughly 12%. The sequenced sample was PBMCs or T cells enriched from blood (not recorded which). Receptor source: a man aged 35-49 years who had recovered from COVID-19.

This chain connects TRBV28 to TRBJ1-4, with 7 bases lining up with TRBD1. V dropped 6 bases and J dropped 3; count of bases not matched to a gene: 7. CDR3 length equals 15 residues. The V gene's germline CDR1 is MDHEN and CDR2 SYDVKM. The CDR3 DNA is TGTGCCAGCAGCGGGGACAGCGGATCTAATGAAAAACTGTTTTTT. Its protein is CASSGDSGSNEKLFF.

Note on this clone: The same CDR3 can be traced to other DNA sequences in this sample. This chain connects TRBV9 to TRBJ2-1; D unclear. Germline-derived CDR1 and CDR2 are SGDLS and YYNGEE. With 2 bases removed from V and 0 bases from J, the gap between germline ends came to 6 bases. The CDR3 is made up of 14 amino acids. CDR3 protein: CASSVTSSYNEQFF. The CDR3 bases are TGTGCCAGCAGCGTTACGAGCTCCTACAATGAGCAGTTCTTC.

V and J are TRBV19 and TRBJ2-5; 8 bases agree with TRBD1. This CDR3 is 13 amino acids long. Germline V gene sequence: CDR1 LNHDA, CDR2 SQIVND (reference sequence). The J segment lost 4 bases and the V segment lost 7 bases, leaving 5 bases of the junction unmatched. The CDR3 sequence is CASTAGGRETQYF. CDR3 nucleotides: TGTGCCAGTACGGCAGGGGGCAGAGAGACCCAGTACTTC.

This sequence joins TRBV9 and TRBJ2-2; 11 bases line up with TRBD2. The CDR3 spans 16 residues. The junction had 7 bases not matched to a gene; V was cut back by 0 bases and J by 9 bases. Germline CDR1 and CDR2: SGDLS and YYNGEE. This CDR3 is CASSVAGTSGSRELFF. As DNA, the CDR3 is TGTGCCAGCAGCGTAGCGGGTACTAGCGGGAGTAGGGAGCTGTTTTTT.